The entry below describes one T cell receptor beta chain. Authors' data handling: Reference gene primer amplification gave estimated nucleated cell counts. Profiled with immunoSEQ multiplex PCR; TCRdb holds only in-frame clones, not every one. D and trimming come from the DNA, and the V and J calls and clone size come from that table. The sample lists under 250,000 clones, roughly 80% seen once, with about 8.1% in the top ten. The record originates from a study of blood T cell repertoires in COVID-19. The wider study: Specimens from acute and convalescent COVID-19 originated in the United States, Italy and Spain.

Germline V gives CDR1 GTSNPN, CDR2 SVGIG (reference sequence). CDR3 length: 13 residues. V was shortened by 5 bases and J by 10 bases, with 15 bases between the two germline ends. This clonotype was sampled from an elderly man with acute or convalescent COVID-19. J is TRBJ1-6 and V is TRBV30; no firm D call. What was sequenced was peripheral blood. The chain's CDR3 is CAWGEVYLSPLHF. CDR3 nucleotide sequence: TGTGCCTGGGGAGAAGTCTACCTCTCACCCCTCCACTTT.